A selection of T cell receptor beta chains follows, all from one sample in a study of T cell responses to AZD1222 COVID-19 vaccine. Sequencing was performed with immunoSEQ multiplex PCR; in TCRdb, only in-frame clones are kept and a portion is missing. Of over 45,000 clones listed, 70% to 90% are singletons. This material consisted of peripheral blood, taken on day 0 of AZD1222 vaccination. These TCRs come from an adult in good health. CDR3s include the opening cysteine and the closing phenylalanine or tryptophan. The D gene is left open where the match is weak. Size is omitted from some rows. Given values are once, few, many or a class for expanded clones.

CDR3 length | D gene | J gene | V gene | clone size | CDR3 protein | CDR3 DNA
15 | NA | TRBJ1-2 | TRBV7-9 | NA | CASSLNDQIQRGYTF | TGTGCCAGCAGCTTAAATGATCAGATCCAGCGGGGCTACACCTTC
12 | NA | TRBJ1-3 | TRBV29-1 | once | CSVRGTGNTIYF | TGCAGCGTTCGGGGGACTGGAAACACCATATATTTT
15 | TRBD1 | TRBJ2-1 | TRBV5-5 | NA | CASTLDRGDRNEQFF | TGTGCCAGCACTCTAGACAGGGGAGATAGGAATGAGCAGTTCTTC
15 | NA | TRBJ2-7 | TRBV7-6 | NA | CASSLAGGGVHEQYF | TGTGCCAGCAGCTTAGCTGGAGGGGGAGTCCACGAGCAGTACTTC
15 | TRBD1 | TRBJ2-3 | TRBV30 | NA | CAWTVGQGLGDTQYF | TGTGCCTGGACCGTAGGACAGGGGCTTGGGGATACGCAGTATTTT
18 | TRBD1 | TRBJ2-7 | TRBV27 | NA | CASSFQGQGTGGHHEQYF | TGTGCCAGCAGTTTCCAAGGGCAAGGGACAGGGGGTCACCACGAGCAGTACTTC
14 | NA | TRBJ2-7 | TRBV25-1 | NA | CASSKWDTSYEQYF | TGTGCCAGCAGTAAGTGGGACACTTCCTACGAGCAGTACTTC
13 | NA | TRBJ2-7 | TRBV7-9 | NA | CASSLMAQSEQYF | TGTGCCAGCAGCTTAATGGCGCAATCCGAGCAGTACTTC
16 | NA | TRBJ2-1 | TRBV4-2 | few | CASSQEGDPIGGEQFF | TGTGCCAGCAGCCAAGAGGGGGACCCGATTGGGGGTGAGCAGTTCTTC
22 | NA | TRBJ1-2 | TRBV4-1 | NA | CASSGNPMLLTDALEENYGYTF | TGCGCCAGCAGCGGCAACCCTATGCTATTGACGGACGCACTGGAGGAGAACTATGGCTACACCTTC
16 | NA | TRBJ2-1 | TRBV9 | NA | CASSVGAGGFDNEQFF | TGTGCCAGCAGCGTCGGGGCAGGGGGGTTCGACAATGAGCAGTTCTTC
17 | NA | TRBJ2-1 | TRBV6-2/TRBV6-3 | NA | CASSYSTRAVGDNEQFF | TGTGCCAGCAGTTACTCGACCCGCGCGGTGGGGGACAATGAGCAGTTCTTC
15 | TRBD1 | TRBJ2-3 | TRBV5-8 | NA | CASSLRDRGTDTQYF | TGTGCCAGCAGCCTCCGGGACAGGGGCACAGATACGCAGTATTTT
11 | NA | TRBJ1-1 | TRBV4-2 | once | CASSQDLRAFF | TGTGCCAGCAGCCAAGATCTACGAGCTTTCTTT
16 | TRBD1 | TRBJ2-2 | TRBV10-3 | NA | CAIKFGTGANTGELFF | TGTGCCATCAAGTTTGGGACAGGGGCGAACACCGGGGAGCTGTTTTTT
16 | NA | TRBJ2-7 | TRBV4-1 | NA | CASSQVVRGRNYEQYF | TGCGCCAGCAGCCAAGTCGTACGGGGACGAAACTACGAGCAGTACTTC
15 | TRBD1 | TRBJ1-1 | TRBV18 | few | CASSRNRGGDTEAFF | TGTGCCAGCTCACGAAACAGGGGAGGCGACACTGAAGCTTTCTTT
17 | NA | TRBJ1-3 | TRBV4-2 | few | CASSQSGTSSSGNTIYF | TGTGCCAGCAGCCAATCCGGGACATCCAGCTCTGGAAACACCATATATTTT
14 | NA | TRBJ1-1 | TRBV19 | NA | CASSVRTSNAEAFF | TGTGCCAGTAGTGTTCGAACGAGTAACGCTGAAGCTTTCTTT
15 | NA | TRBJ1-3 | TRBV28 | NA | CASSFPGGSGNTIYF | TGTGCCAGCAGTTTTCCGGGGGGCTCTGGAAACACCATATATTTT
14 | NA | TRBJ2-7 | TRBV7-2 | NA | CASSLAGGTYEQYF | TGTGCCAGCAGCTTAGCTGGGGGTACCTACGAGCAGTACTTC
14 | NA | TRBJ1-1 | TRBV7-9 | NA | CASSSDRLNTEAFF | TGTGCCAGCAGCTCCGACAGGCTGAACACTGAAGCTTTCTTT
15 | NA | TRBJ1-2 | TRBV7-2 | NA | CASSLVGLGDYGYTF | TGTGCCAGCAGCTTAGTGGGGCTGGGGGACTATGGCTACACCTTC
14 | NA | TRBJ1-2 | TRBV6-5 | once | CASSQSMDNYGYTF | TGTGCCAGCAGTCAGTCGATGGATAACTATGGCTACACCTTC
13 | TRBD1 | TRBJ1-2 | TRBV6-5 | few | CASSWDSKGGYTF | TGTGCCAGCAGTTGGGACAGTAAGGGTGGCTACACCTTC
14 | NA | TRBJ2-1 | TRBV4-3 | NA | CASSQDRRSTEQFF | TGCGCCAGCAGCCAAGATAGGAGAAGTACTGAGCAGTTCTTC
16 | NA | TRBJ2-1 | TRBV27 | NA | CASSLSGDWGYNEQFF | TGTGCCAGCAGTTTATCAGGGGATTGGGGGTACAATGAGCAGTTCTTC
11 | NA | TRBJ1-2 | TRBV19 | NA | CATGQLYGYTF | TGTGCCACAGGACAGCTATATGGCTACACCTTC
14 | NA | TRBJ1-1 | TRBV4-1 | once | CASSQDNMNTEAFF | TGCGCCAGCAGCCAAGATAATATGAACACTGAAGCTTTCTTT
14 | TRBD2 | TRBJ2-7 | TRBV7-9 | NA | CASTPGLAGDEQYF | TGTGCCAGCACCCCGGGACTAGCGGGAGACGAGCAGTACTTC
15 | TRBD2 | TRBJ2-3 | TRBV18 | NA | CASSPSGTSYDTQYF | TGTGCCAGCTCACCCTCCGGGACTAGCTATGATACGCAGTATTTT
16 | TRBD1 | TRBJ2-3 | TRBV23-1 | NA | CASSHWGTGSTDTQYF | TGCGCCAGCAGTCATTGGGGGACAGGAAGCACAGATACGCAGTATTTT
16 | NA | TRBJ2-7 | TRBV6-5 | NA | CASSYSATQGSYEQYF | TGTGCCAGCAGTTACTCGGCCACCCAAGGGTCGTACGAGCAGTACTTC
15 | NA | TRBJ1-2 | TRBV6-2/TRBV6-3 | once | CASSYWAQGGYGYTF | TGTGCCAGCAGTTACTGGGCTCAGGGAGGCTATGGCTACACCTTC
16 | NA | TRBJ2-2 | TRBV4-1 | NA | CASSPVPGTNTGELFF | TGCGCCAGCAGCCCCGTTCCCGGGACAAACACCGGGGAGCTGTTTTTT
11 | NA | TRBJ2-1 | TRBV12-3/TRBV12-4 | NA | CASSSGDEQFF | TGTGCCAGCAGTTCGGGGGATGAGCAGTTCTTC
17 | NA | TRBJ2-1 | TRBV9 | NA | CASSVGSDFYSYNEQFF | TGTGCCAGCAGCGTAGGTTCGGACTTCTACTCCTACAATGAGCAGTTCTTC
16 | NA | TRBJ2-7 | TRBV7-8 | NA | CASSDYKGAILYEQYF | TGTGCCAGCAGCGACTATAAAGGCGCCATTCTCTACGAGCAGTACTTC
16 | NA | TRBJ2-7 | TRBV19 | NA | CASSIRVLATPYEQYF | TGTGCCAGTAGTATAAGGGTACTAGCTACCCCCTACGAGCAGTACTTC
12 | NA | TRBJ2-5 | TRBV6-5 | NA | CASSPDSETQYF | TGTGCCAGCAGCCCCGATTCAGAGACCCAGTACTTC
17 | TRBD1 | TRBJ1-1 | TRBV5-3 | NA | CATDTGGTGGEVAEAFF | TGTGCCACCGATACTGGTGGGACAGGGGGTGAGGTAGCTGAAGCTTTCTTT
15 | NA | TRBJ2-7 | TRBV6-5 | NA | CASSYPSLRGNEQYF | TGTGCCAGCAGTTACCCCTCCCTCAGGGGCAACGAGCAGTACTTC
14 | TRBD2 | TRBJ2-1 | TRBV29-1 | NA | CSVEGSGGYNEQFF | TGCAGCGTTGAAGGTAGCGGGGGGTACAATGAGCAGTTCTTC
14 | NA | TRBJ1-2 | TRBV5-4 | NA | CASSLVQGSYGYTF | TGTGCCAGCAGCTTGGTCCAGGGGAGCTATGGCTACACCTTC
14 | NA | TRBJ1-2 | TRBV7-9 | NA | CASSLVRGASGYTF | TGTGCCAGCAGCTTAGTAAGGGGAGCGAGTGGCTACACCTTC
16 | NA | TRBJ1-6 | TRBV30 | NA | CAWSVQGWGRNSPLHF | TGTGCCTGGAGTGTACAGGGTTGGGGTCGCAATTCACCCCTCCACTTT
15 | NA | TRBJ2-1 | TRBV9 | NA | CASSVEGTSYNEQFF | TGTGCCAGCAGCGTAGAAGGTACCTCCTACAATGAGCAGTTCTTC
15 | TRBD2 | TRBJ2-1 | TRBV9 | NA | CASSKREGGQYEQFF | TGTGCCAGCAGCAAGAGGGAGGGCGGGCAGTATGAGCAGTTCTTC
16 | TRBD1 | TRBJ2-3 | TRBV12-5 | NA | CASGLVTGVKGDTQYF | TGTGCTAGTGGTTTGGTGACAGGGGTGAAAGGAGATACGCAGTATTTT
13 | NA | TRBJ1-2 | TRBV30 | NA | CAWSVPGHYGYTF | TGTGCCTGGAGTGTACCGGGTCACTATGGCTACACCTTC
11 | NA | TRBJ2-2 | TRBV19 | few | CASPGAGELFF | TGTGCCAGTCCAGGGGCCGGGGAGCTGTTTTTT
15 | TRBD1 | TRBJ1-5 | TRBV6-2/TRBV6-3 | NA | CASSFGQGSNQPQHF | TGTGCCAGCAGTTTCGGACAGGGAAGCAATCAGCCCCAGCATTTT
15 | TRBD2 | TRBJ2-1 | TRBV20-1 | NA | CSASLASGGKYEQFF | TGCAGTGCTAGTTTGGCTAGCGGGGGGAAGTATGAGCAGTTCTTC
14 | NA | TRBJ2-3 | TRBV10-3 | NA | CAIRPGPSTDTQYF | TGTGCCATCAGACCAGGCCCCAGCACAGATACGCAGTATTTT
16 | NA | TRBJ1-6 | TRBV18 | NA | CASSSGQLSIDSPLHF | TGTGCCAGCTCGTCAGGACAGCTGTCTATAGATTCACCCCTCCACTTT
16 | NA | TRBJ2-1 | TRBV5-1 | NA | CASSLDRQGGYNEQFF | TGCGCCAGCAGCTTGGACCGGCAGGGGGGCTACAATGAGCAGTTCTTC
13 | NA | TRBJ1-2 | TRBV6-5 | NA | CASSLVGGYGYTF | TGTGCCAGCTCGCTTGTCGGCGGCTATGGCTACACCTTC
17 | NA | TRBJ1-3 | TRBV6-6 | few | CASSPAWGLSSGNTIYF | TGTGCCAGCAGTCCAGCTTGGGGACTGAGCTCTGGAAACACCATATATTTT
16 | NA | TRBJ2-2 | TRBV7-8 | NA | CASSPIERVNTGELFF | TGTGCCAGCAGCCCTATAGAAAGGGTGAACACCGGGGAGCTGTTTTTT